The clone carrying this T cell receptor beta chain has more than one count but fewer than ten. The CDR3 extends over 16 amino acids. V lost 5 bases, J lost 3 bases, and 7 bases stayed unmatched. The germline CDR1 and CDR2 sequences are SGHAT and FQNNGV. This sample stems from a study of response to subunit inactivated influenza vaccine. TCRdb re-called the RT-PCR reads with MiXCR, one entry per CDR3 protein. In the table there are about 540,000 distinct CDR3 sequences, under 30% of which are singletons. This sample was also put to use in a study of T cells expressing NK-cell markers. This second report adds: TCR beta libraries carry UMIs added by 5'RACE template switching. The TCR beta repertoires were obtained from sorted CD3+CD56+NKG2C+, CD3+CD56+NKG2C- and CD3+CD56-NKG2C+ T cells. Sequencing covered eight donors, seven HCMV-seropositive and one seronegative. Dominant NKG2C+ clonotypes accounted for roughly 1.0-7.0% of CD8+ T cells in six donors. In several donors, dominant clonotypes made up about 28.3-65% of CD3+CD56-NKG2C+ cells.

The rearrangement joins TRBV11-2 to TRBJ1-4; 9 nucleotides agree with TRBD1. The sequencing here drew on CD4+ T cells sorted from PBMCs, taken approximately 12 days after vaccination. This receptor was obtained from a man in his fifties who received an inactivated influenza vaccine. The CDR3 here is CASSPGQGYPNEKLFF. In DNA form, the CDR3 reads TGTGCCAGCAGCCCGGGACAGGGCTACCCTAATGAAAAACTGTTTTTT. Full variable domain (missing parts from reference TRBV11-2 and TRBJ1-4): EAGVAQSPRYKIIEKRQSVAFWCNPISGHATLYWYQQILGQGPKLLIQFQNNGVVDDSQLPKDRFSAERLKGVDSTLKIQPAKLEDSAVYLCASSPGQGYPNEKLFFGSGTQLSVL.